Reported below is one T cell receptor (beta chain). These data are taken from a study of blood T cell repertoires in COVID-19. Study summary: COVID-19 samples from acute and convalescent phases originated in the United States, Italy and Spain. From T cells, B-cell-depleted T cells, or PBMCs came the material, which was cDNA or gDNA.

How the authors handled the data: Reference gene primer amplification in the assay estimated nucleated cell counts. The table came from immunoSEQ multiplex PCR; TCRdb's copy has only in-frame clones and leaves some out. V, J and clone size derive from that table, while D and trimming were established from the DNA sequence. The sample shows more than 200,000 clones, 75% to 85% of them seen only once. Patients from Seattle were sampled longitudinally, starting during active infection. The CDR3 has 13 residues. CDR1 LNHDA and CDR2 SQIVND come from the germline V gene (reference sequence). Trimming pared 4 bases from V and 7 bases from J, leaving 8 bases between.

The sample was peripheral blood. The V call is TRBV19, the J call TRBJ1-6; possible D gene TRBD1, 5 bases. The receptor was isolated from a woman over 75 with COVID-19, enrolled during active disease. Written as DNA, the CDR3 is TGTGCCAGTAGTACACAGGCCAATTCACCCCTCCACTTT. Translated: CASSTQANSPLHF.